Presented here are 2 T cell receptor beta chains from one specimen sequenced in a study of CD8+ T cells in alopecia areata. RNA was isolated and reverse transcribed to cDNA, the sequencing template. Generated by immunoSEQ multiplex PCR, the TCRdb table keeps only in-frame clones and is missing some. The sample records 110,000 to 150,000 clones, roughly three fifths being singletons. The source was CD4+ T cells sorted from blood, collected at week 0. All receptors derive from a human donor with alopecia areata.

There are a few counts of this clone. This chain joins TRBV19 and TRBJ1-1; weak D call: TRBD1 (5 bases). Per germline, CDR1 LNHDA and CDR2 SQIVND (reference sequence). The CDR3 runs to 12 residues. Trimming shortened V by 7 bases and J by 3 bases, and 9 bases separated the two germline ends. CDR3 sequence reads: CASKGLDTEAFF. The CDR3 DNA reads as TGTGCCAGTAAGGGGCTGGACACTGAAGCTTTCTTT.

The chain is built from TRBV19 and TRBJ1-2; 7 nucleotides agree with TRBD1. Germline V lookup: CDR1 LNHDA, CDR2 SQIVND (reference sequence). The CDR3 is 14 amino acids. After removal of 6 bases from V and 4 bases from J, the junction contained 8 bases not matched to a gene. The CDR3 nucleotides read TGTGCCAGTAGCCGAAGGGACAGCCCCTATGGCTACACCTTC. Translation: CASSRRDSPYGYTF.